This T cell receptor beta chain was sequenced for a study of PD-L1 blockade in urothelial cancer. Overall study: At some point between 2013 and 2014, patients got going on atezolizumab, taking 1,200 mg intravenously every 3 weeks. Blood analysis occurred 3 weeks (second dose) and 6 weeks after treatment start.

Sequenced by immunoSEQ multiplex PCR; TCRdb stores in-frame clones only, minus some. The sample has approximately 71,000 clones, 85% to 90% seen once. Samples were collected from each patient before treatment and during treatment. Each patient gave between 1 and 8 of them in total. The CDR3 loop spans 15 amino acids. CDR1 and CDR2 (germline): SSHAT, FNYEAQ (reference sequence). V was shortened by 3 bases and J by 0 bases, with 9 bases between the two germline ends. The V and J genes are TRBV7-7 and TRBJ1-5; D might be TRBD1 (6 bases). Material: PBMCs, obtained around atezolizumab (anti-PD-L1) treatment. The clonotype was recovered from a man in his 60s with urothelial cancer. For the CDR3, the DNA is TGTGCCAGCAGCTTCCGGGACAATAGCAATCAGCCCCAGCATTTT. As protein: CASSFRDNSNQPQHF.